This T cell receptor (beta chain) was sequenced in a study of blood T cells in healthy people across ages. Study-wide points: TCR beta diversity was tightly associated with the proportion of naive T cells.

Notes on this clonotype: The antigen remains undetermined.

A second PCR, run for about 7 to 11 cycles, used a sample-barcoded 5' primer plus a J-beta primer mix. One entry per CDR3 protein results from TCRdb running MiXCR on the 5' RACE reads. Among more than 700,000 distinct CDR3 sequences, 40% to 65% were seen once, and the ten largest hold about 42%. V shed 1 base and J shed 6 bases, with 10 bases lying between them. The germline V gene encodes CDR1 SGHTA and CDR2 FQGNSA. The CDR3 is made up of 14 amino acids. Sequenced input: blood. The source is a man at least 80 years old in good health. The V and J genes are TRBV7-2 and TRBJ2-1; D call uncertain. CDR3 region: CASSLVARSNEQFF. The CDR3 DNA follows: TGTGCCAGCAGCTTAGTGGCCCGATCCAATGAGCAGTTCTTC.